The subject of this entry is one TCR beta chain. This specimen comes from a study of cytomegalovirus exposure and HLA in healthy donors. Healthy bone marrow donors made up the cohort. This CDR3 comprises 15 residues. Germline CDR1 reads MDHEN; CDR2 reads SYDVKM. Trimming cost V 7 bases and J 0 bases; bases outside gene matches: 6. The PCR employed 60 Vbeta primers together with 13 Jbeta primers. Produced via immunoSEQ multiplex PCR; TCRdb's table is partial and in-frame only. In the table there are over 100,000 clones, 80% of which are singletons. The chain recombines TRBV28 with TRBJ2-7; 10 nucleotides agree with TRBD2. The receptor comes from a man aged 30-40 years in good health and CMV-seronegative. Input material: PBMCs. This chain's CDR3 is CASTELAGPSYEQYF. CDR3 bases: TGTGCCAGCACCGAACTAGCGGGGCCCTCCTACGAGCAGTACTTC.